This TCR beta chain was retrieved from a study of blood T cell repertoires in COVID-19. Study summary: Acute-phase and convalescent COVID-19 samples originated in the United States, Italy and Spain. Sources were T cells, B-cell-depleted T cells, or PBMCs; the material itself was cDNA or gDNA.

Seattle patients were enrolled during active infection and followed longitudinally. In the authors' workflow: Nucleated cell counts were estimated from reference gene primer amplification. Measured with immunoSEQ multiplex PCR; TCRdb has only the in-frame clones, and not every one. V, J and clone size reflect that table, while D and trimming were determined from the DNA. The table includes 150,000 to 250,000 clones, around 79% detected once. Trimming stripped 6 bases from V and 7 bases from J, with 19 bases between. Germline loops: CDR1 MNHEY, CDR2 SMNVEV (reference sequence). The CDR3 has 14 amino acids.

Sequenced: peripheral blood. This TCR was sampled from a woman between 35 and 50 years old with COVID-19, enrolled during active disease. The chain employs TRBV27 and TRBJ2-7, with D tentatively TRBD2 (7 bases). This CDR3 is CASSARGASREQYF. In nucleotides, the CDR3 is TGTGCCAGCAGCGCCCGGGGGGCGTCGAGAGAGCAGTACTTC.